What follows are 29 T cell receptor beta chains derived from one specimen sequenced in a study of radiotherapy plus CTLA-4 blockade in lung cancer (dated by TCRdb to the late 2010s). The method behind the library was the immunoSEQ multiplex PCR assay. The clones in this table, taken by TCRdb from immuneACCESS, are in-frame only. Not every clone is retained; where verified, under half of the shortfall comes from an unresolved V gene, and the cause of the rest is unknown. In all, the sample holds some 92,000 clones, and 80% to 85% of those were seen once. Clones ranked in the top ten supply around 3% of the sample. The sequencing here drew on peripheral blood, taken from a patient treated with radiotherapy plus ipilimumab. The receptors were gathered from a human donor with non-small cell lung cancer who had a partial response to radiotherapy plus ipilimumab.

This clone was seen a single time. The V gene is TRBV9, the J gene TRBJ1-2; 10 bases align to TRBD1. Germline trimming cut 4 bases from V and 2 bases from J; bases unmatched to any gene: 11. There are 17 residues in the CDR3. Germline V gives CDR1 SGDLS, CDR2 YYNGEE. The CDR3 is CASSTQSRGQGNYGYTF. The CDR3 DNA sequence: TGTGCCAGCAGCACCCAAAGCCGGGGACAGGGGAACTATGGCTACACCTTC.

The V gene is TRBV7-8, the J gene TRBJ2-5, with D possibly matching TRBD2 (6 bases). CDR1 is SGHVS and CDR2 is FQNEAQ in the germline V gene. The V gene lost 5 bases and the J gene lost 3 bases, with 10 bases spanning the gap. The CDR3 length is 13 residues. CDR3 residues: CASSREREETQYF. The CDR3 DNA reads TGTGCCAGCAGCCGGGAGCGGGAAGAGACCCAGTACTTC.

This clone showed up just once. The V and J genes are TRBV19 and TRBJ2-3; TRBD1 matches 10 bases. The CDR3 runs 15 residues. The trim removed 6 bases at V and 5 bases at J, leaving 8 bases unmatched. CDR1 is LNHDA, CDR2 SQIVND, per germline (reference sequence). The CDR3, as DNA: TGTGCCAGTAGCCTCGACGGGACAGGGGAAGATACGCAGTATTTT. Translation: CASSLDGTGEDTQYF.

The V and J genes are TRBV7-3 and TRBJ2-3; D possibly corresponds to TRBD1 (5 bases). Germline assignment: CDR1 SGHTA and CDR2 FQGTGA. The CDR3 spans 14 residues. V was trimmed by 2 bases and J by 2 bases, leaving 8 bases between them. The CDR3 loop is CASSLQGSTDTQYF. The CDR3 coding sequence is TGTGCCAGCAGCTTACAGGGATCCACAGATACGCAGTATTTT.

The rearrangement joins TRBV27 to TRBJ2-7, with 7 bases that match TRBD1. The trim removed 5 bases at V and 1 base at J, leaving 14 bases unmatched. The CDR3 is made up of 17 amino acids. Germline V gene lookup returns CDR1 MNHEY and CDR2 SMNVEV (reference sequence). The CDR3 is CASSLGPDRVGSYEQYF. In DNA form, the CDR3 reads TGTGCCAGCAGTCTCGGCCCCGACAGGGTAGGATCCTACGAGCAGTACTTC.

The table lists this clone with a few counts. CDR3 in amino acids: CASSIGLAGGTDTQYF. In nucleotides, the CDR3 is TGTGCCAGCAGCATCGGACTAGCGGGAGGTACAGATACGCAGTATTTT. The chain uses TRBV7-2 and TRBJ2-3; TRBD2 matches at 14 bases. Germline CDR1 SGHTA, CDR2 FQGNSA. V lost 5 bases, J lost 3 bases, and 4 bases stayed unmatched. The CDR3 totals 16 residues.

This rearrangement joins TRBV6-5 to TRBJ1-2; 9 nucleotides line up with TRBD1. The ends lost 6 bases at V and 3 bases at J; junction bases unmatched: 5. The CDR3 spans 14 residues. Germline loops: CDR1 MNHEY, CDR2 SVGAGI. The CDR3 nucleotides read TGTGCCAGCAGAGGACAGGGGTATCACTATGGCTACACCTTC. The encoded protein is CASRGQGYHYGYTF.

This chain uses TRBV28 with TRBJ1-2; TRBD1 aligns across 7 bases. V lost 7 bases and J lost 4; bases outside the gene matches: 9. The CDR3 has 14 amino acids. Germline V gene sequence: CDR1 MDHEN, CDR2 SYDVKM. The CDR3 spells CASNRQGLGYGYTF. In DNA, the CDR3 is TGTGCCAGCAACCGACAGGGTTTAGGCTATGGCTACACCTTC.

The V call is TRBV2, the J call TRBJ2-3; D gene uncertain. Trimming removed 6 bases from V and 0 bases from J, with 4 bases in between. Germline lookup yields CDR1 SNHLY and CDR2 FYNNEI. The CDR3 runs 12 residues. The CDR3 nucleotides read TGTGCCAGCAGCCTCAGCACAGATACGCAGTATTTT. Its protein product is CASSLSTDTQYF.

V is TRBV19 and J is TRBJ2-7; TRBD1 matches 7 bases. The CDR3 is made up of 15 amino acids. Germline lookup yields CDR1 LNHDA and CDR2 SQIVND (reference sequence). The V segment lost 11 bases and the J segment 7 bases; nucleotides outside the gene matches: 20. The chain's CDR3 is CASSSLEGTAWEQYF. In nucleotides, the CDR3 is TGTGCCTCGTCGAGCCTCGAGGGGACAGCCTGGGAGCAGTACTTC.

The chain links TRBV15 to TRBJ1-1, with unresolved D. The germline V gene encodes CDR1 LNHNV and CDR2 YYDKDF (reference sequence). Trimming shortened V by 5 bases and J by 4 bases, and 11 bases separated the two germline ends. The CDR3 sequence is 13 residues long. Written as DNA, the CDR3 is TGTGCCACCAGCTTTTCGGAGGGCACTGAAGCTTTCTTT. Its protein product is CATSFSEGTEAFF.

The V gene is TRBV4-2, the J gene TRBJ2-5, with D perhaps TRBD2 (6 bases). The CDR3 runs to 15 residues. From germline, CDR1 is LGHNA and CDR2 YNFKEQ. Trimming took off 1 base at V and 4 bases at J, with 13 bases between the two ends. The CDR3 is CASSQGLTSPETQYF. The CDR3 DNA is TGTGCCAGCAGCCAAGGTCTAACTAGCCCAGAGACCCAGTACTTC.

The V and J genes are TRBV7-7 and TRBJ2-1; TRBD2 is a possible D gene (6 bases). Trimming stripped 4 bases from V and 10 bases from J, with 17 bases between. The CDR3 spans 14 residues. Germline V gene sequence: CDR1 SSHAT, CDR2 FNYEAQ (reference sequence). The CDR3 DNA reads as TGTGCCAGCAGCTCAGACGTATCGGGGGTGGAGCAGTTCTTC. This gives the protein CASSSDVSGVEQFF.

The V gene is TRBV10-3, the J gene TRBJ2-7; 11 bases line up with TRBD2. This CDR3 spans 16 amino acids. V gave up 2 bases and J gave up 0 bases; unmatched junction bases: 3. Germline V gene lookup returns CDR1 ENHRY and CDR2 SYGVKD. CDR3 residues: CAISEGGLAASYEQYF. The CDR3 DNA reads TGTGCCATCAGTGAGGGGGGACTAGCGGCCTCCTACGAGCAGTACTTC.

The rearrangement uses TRBV2 and TRBJ1-1, with a possible D match to TRBD1 (6 bases). The CDR3 contains 13 residues. V lost 8 bases and J 4 bases, leaving 14 bases between the germline ends. The germline V gene encodes CDR1 SNHLY and CDR2 FYNNEI. CDR3 protein: CASGAGAGTEAFF. The CDR3 nucleotides read TGTGCCAGCGGCGCGGGGGCGGGCACTGAAGCTTTCTTT.

This chain's CDR3 is CASSSGRGDEQFF. The CDR3 nucleotides read TGTGCCAGCAGTAGCGGGAGGGGGGATGAGCAGTTCTTC. The chain links TRBV2 to TRBJ2-1, with TRBD2 matching 10 bases. CDR3 length: 13 amino acids. V was pared by 5 bases and J by 8 bases, with 3 bases of the junction left unmatched. Germline V gives CDR1 SNHLY, CDR2 FYNNEI. The full variable domain, with the rest looked up from reference TRBV2 and TRBJ2-1, is EPEVTQTPSHQVTQMGQEVILRCVPISNHLYFYWYRQILGQKVEFLVSFYNNEISEKSEIFDDQFSVERPDGSNFTLKIRSTKLEDSAMYFCASSSGRGDEQFFGPGTRLTVL.

The V call is TRBV27, the J call TRBJ2-7; D gene ambiguous. The ends were cut back, 5 bases at V and 2 bases at J, with 16 bases in the middle. The CDR3 is 15 amino acids. Germline V gene data show CDR1 as MNHEY and CDR2 as SMNVEV (reference sequence). The CDR3 bases are TGTGCCAGCAGTAGTCGAGAAGCTATCACCTACGAGCAGTACTTC. This codes for CASSSREAITYEQYF.

The rearrangement uses TRBV9 and TRBJ2-7; perhaps TRBD2 as D (6 bases). The CDR3 loop spans 14 amino acids. V was shortened by 5 bases and J by 0 bases, with 12 bases between the two germline ends. Germline V gene data show CDR1 as SGDLS and CDR2 as YYNGEE. CDR3 amino acids: CASSRDGSSYEQYF. CDR3 nucleotide sequence: TGTGCCAGCAGTCGTGACGGGAGCTCCTACGAGCAGTACTTC.

This chain joins TRBV28 and TRBJ2-1; the match to TRBD1 covers 9 bases. Losses at the gene ends were 3 bases for V and 5 bases for J; bases not matched to a gene: 8. This CDR3 region has 16 residues. The germline CDR1 and CDR2 sequences are MDHEN and SYDVKM. The CDR3 is CASSFRTGVPDNEQFF. Here the CDR3 DNA reads TGTGCCAGCAGTTTCCGGACAGGGGTTCCTGACAATGAGCAGTTCTTC.

The V gene is TRBV28, the J gene TRBJ2-7, with D tentatively TRBD2 (5 bases). Trimming removed 5 bases from V and 5 bases from J, with 10 bases in between. This CDR3 has 12 amino acids. From germline, CDR1 is MDHEN and CDR2 SYDVKM. The CDR3 coding sequence is TGTGCCAGCAGTATTCAGCGGCACGAGCAGTACTTC. Protein: CASSIQRHEQYF.

The chain combines TRBV5-4 with TRBJ1-2; 7 bases match TRBD1. In germline, CDR1 is SGHNT, CDR2 YYREEE (reference sequence). The CDR3 contains 15 residues. V shed 4 bases, J shed 4 bases, and the junction held 10 bases outside the gene matches. The CDR3 DNA reads as TGTGCCAGCAGCCGACAGGGTGACGCGGGCTATGGCTACACCTTC. Protein: CASSRQGDAGYGYTF.

This chain uses TRBV6-1 with TRBJ2-5, with TRBD1 matching 7 bases. This CDR3 spans 13 amino acids. Looked up from germline, CDR1 is MNHNS and CDR2 is SASEGT. Trimming cost V 6 bases and J 5 bases; bases outside gene matches: 6. DNA for the CDR3: TGTGCCAGCAGCCTGGGACAGTCGGAGACCCAGTACTTC. It yields the protein CASSLGQSETQYF.

A remark on this clone: The same CDR3 can be traced to other DNA sequences in this sample. V and J are TRBV7-2 and TRBJ2-5; the D gene is possibly TRBD2 (5 bases). Per the germline V gene, CDR1 is SGHTA and CDR2 is FQGNSA. This CDR3 is 13 amino acids long. V lost 5 bases, J lost 4 bases, and 11 bases lay in between. CDR3 sequence (DNA): TGTGCCAGCAGCCCCAACCGGGGAGAGACCCAGTACTTC. Encoded protein: CASSPNRGETQYF.

This rearrangement joins TRBV28 to TRBJ1-2; D gene uncertain. Trimming cost V 3 bases and J 4 bases, with 3 bases left between them. This CDR3 has 11 amino acids. Germline V gives CDR1 MDHEN, CDR2 SYDVKM. In DNA form, the CDR3 reads TGTGCCAGCAGTTTTATCTATGGCTACACCTTC. Amino acids: CASSFIYGYTF.

The V gene is TRBV9, the J gene TRBJ1-5; a weak D match, TRBD1 (5 bases). This CDR3 contains 15 residues. V lost 0 bases and J 5 bases, leaving 12 bases between the germline ends. Germline assignment: CDR1 SGDLS and CDR2 YYNGEE. The CDR3: CASSVAGADHQPQHF. As DNA, the CDR3 is TGTGCCAGCAGCGTAGCTGGGGCAGATCATCAGCCCCAGCATTTT.

The sample holds a few counts of this clone. CDR3 coding DNA: TGTGCCAGCAGCTTCAAGCCTCTAGGCGCGGAGACCCAGTACTTC. Translation gives CASSFKPLGAETQYF. The chain links TRBV7-2 to TRBJ2-5; D call uncertain. The CDR3 consists of 15 residues. Trimming cost V 3 bases and J 5 bases, with 16 bases left between them. CDR1 and CDR2 from the germline V gene are SGHTA and FQGNSA.

This chain uses TRBV2 with TRBJ2-7; 11 bases line up with TRBD2. Trimming removed 2 bases from V and 3 bases from J; junction bases left unmatched: 21. CDR3 length equals 21 residues. Germline CDR1 SNHLY, CDR2 FYNNEI. The CDR3 bases are TGTGCCAGCAGTGAACCACTACAGGGGGCACTCGGGACTAGCGGATACTACGAGCAGTACTTC. Protein: CASSEPLQGALGTSGYYEQYF.

The V and J genes are TRBV7-8 and TRBJ2-5; D unclear. Trimming removed 5 bases at V and 3 bases at J, with 10 bases between. From germline, CDR1 is SGHVS and CDR2 FQNEAQ. The CDR3 spans 13 residues. The CDR3 sequence is CASSLGPEETQYF. The CDR3 DNA reads as TGTGCCAGCAGCCTAGGGCCAGAAGAGACCCAGTACTTC. The whole variable domain, remainder taken from reference TRBV7-8 and TRBJ2-5, is GAGVSQSPRYKVAKRGQDVALRCDPISGHVSLFWYQQALGQGPEFLTYFQNEAQLDKSGLPSDRFFAERPEGSVSTLKIQRTQQEDSAVYLCASSLGPEETQYFGPGTRLLVL.

V usage is TRBV27 and J usage is TRBJ2-1, with 13 positions matching TRBD2. V shed 5 bases, J shed 6 bases, and the junction held 7 bases outside the gene matches. Germline V CDR1 and CDR2: MNHEY, SMNVEV (reference sequence). The CDR3 spans 16 residues. In DNA form, the CDR3 reads TGTGCCAGCAGTCGATTCGGACTAGCGGGAGTCAATGAGCAGTTCTTC. Its protein is CASSRFGLAGVNEQFF.